The 22 T cell receptor beta chains presented below share a single source sample, sequenced in a study of T cell responses to AZD1222 COVID-19 vaccine. Produced via immunoSEQ multiplex PCR; TCRdb's table is partial and in-frame only. The repertoire holds more than 70,000 clones, with 80% to 90% as singletons. Source: peripheral blood, taken on day 0 of AZD1222 vaccination. These receptor sequences come from an adult in good health.

The genes are TRBV24-1 and TRBJ1-2; 7 bases are a match to TRBD1. V lost 5 bases to trimming and J lost 8 bases; unmatched junction nucleotides: 7. CDR3 length equals 13 residues. The germline V gene has CDR1 KGHDR and CDR2 SFDVKD. The CDR3 loop is CATSGGTEGGYTF. The CDR3 DNA follows: TGTGCCACCAGTGGGGGGACAGAAGGCGGCTACACCTTC.

The rearrangement joins TRBV20-1 to TRBJ2-7, with 7 bases matching TRBD2. CDR1 DFQATT and CDR2 SNEGSKA come from the germline V gene (reference sequence). This CDR3 is built from 15 residues. Unmatched junction bases numbered 11, after V lost 3 bases and J lost 3 bases. CDR3 nucleotides: TGCAGTGCTAGTCTTTTGGCTAGCGGCCTCTACGAGCAGTACTTC. Residues: CSASLLASGLYEQYF.

The chain has TRBV28 and TRBJ1-3, with D unclear. Deletions cut 6 bases from V and 1 base from J, with 4 bases between. Per germline, CDR1 MDHEN and CDR2 SYDVKM. The CDR3 sequence is 12 residues long. CDR3 sequence (DNA): TGTGCCAGCAGGGGGTCTGGAAACACCATATATTTT. It is translated as CASRGSGNTIYF. The entire variable domain, with the rest obtained from reference TRBV28 and TRBJ1-3, is as follows: DVKVTQSSRYLVKRTGEKVFLECVQDMDHENMFWYRQDPGLGLRLIYFSYDVKMKEKGDIPEGYSVSREKKERFSLILESASTNQTSMYLCASRGSGNTIYFGEGSWLTVV.

The CDR3 here is CASSYRSPTF. In DNA, the CDR3 is TGTGCCAGCAGCTACCGCTCCCCCACCTTC. V and J are TRBV7-3 and TRBJ1-2, with D unresolved. This CDR3 comprises 10 residues. Per germline, CDR1 SGHTA and CDR2 FQGTGA. V shed 4 bases and J shed 13 bases, with 10 bases lying between them. The entire variable domain, with the rest obtained from reference TRBV7-3 and TRBJ1-2, is as follows: GAGVSQTPSNKVTEKGKYVELRCDPISGHTALYWYRQSLGQGPEFLIYFQGTGAADDSGLPNDRFFAVRPEGSVSTLKIQRTERGDSAVYLCASSYRSPTFGSGTRLTVV.

The V and J genes are TRBV4-3 and TRBJ2-1; weak D call: TRBD2 (6 bases). There are 14 residues in the CDR3. Per the germline V gene, CDR1 is LGHNA and CDR2 is YSLEER. V was clipped by 1 base and J by 8 bases, with 12 bases between them. CDR3 sequence reads: CASSQGRGRYEQFF. In DNA form, the CDR3 reads TGCGCCAGCAGCCAAGGGCGGGGTAGGTATGAGCAGTTCTTC.

In this sample, this clone turned up a few times. CDR3 amino acids: CASSLERDQPQHF. In nucleotides, the CDR3 is TGCGCCAGCAGCCTCGAAAGGGATCAGCCCCAGCATTTT. The chain couples TRBV4-1 to TRBJ1-5; the D is unclear. This CDR3 has 13 residues. Trimming stripped 4 bases from V and 5 bases from J, with 9 bases between. CDR1 and CDR2 from the germline V gene are MGHRA and YSYEKL.

The chain is built from TRBV21-1 and TRBJ1-5. TRBV21-1 is marked as a pseudogene. This CDR3 has 13 amino acids. The CDR3, as DNA: TGTGCCAGCAGCAAAGAAGGCAATCAGCCCCAGCATTTT. This translates into CASSKEGNQPQHF.

The rearrangement links TRBV6-2 or TRBV6-3 to TRBJ1-2, with 8 bases identical to TRBD1. Germline CDR1 MNHEY, CDR2 SVGEGT. The CDR3 covers 14 residues. The V segment lost 5 bases and the J segment 4 bases; nucleotides outside the gene matches: 6. CDR3: CASSRPTGGYGYTF. The CDR3 nucleotides are TGTGCCAGCAGTCGACCTACAGGGGGCTATGGCTACACCTTC.

This chain connects TRBV6-5 to TRBJ2-1; tentative D call: TRBD2 (7 bases). Per germline, CDR1 MNHEY and CDR2 SVGAGI. The V end lost 6 bases, the J end lost 9 bases, and 21 bases lay between the germline ends. The CDR3 consists of 15 residues. CDR3 bases: TGTGCCAGCAGCCCGGATTGGGGGGGCCTCGTTGAGCAGTTCTTC. Translation gives CASSPDWGGLVEQFF.

CDR3 in amino acids: CASSPPGTANYGYTF. The CDR3 coding sequence is TGTGCCAGCTCACCACCGGGGACTGCAAACTATGGCTACACCTTC. The chain uses TRBV18 and TRBJ1-2, with a weak D call TRBD1 (5 bases). CDR1 and CDR2 from the germline V gene are KGHSH and LQKENI. Trimming took off 0 bases at V and 2 bases at J, with 10 bases between the two ends. The length of the CDR3 is 15 residues.

The J gene is TRBJ1-2, the V gene TRBV9; D not certain. Germline loops: CDR1 SGDLS, CDR2 YYNGEE. V was clipped by 0 bases and J by 6 bases, with 15 bases between them. The CDR3 runs to 15 residues. Here the CDR3 DNA reads TGTGCCAGCAGCGTAGTCTCGAGCAGCGGTGATGGCTACACCTTC. It translates to CASSVVSSSGDGYTF. Variable domain in full (rest from reference TRBV9 and TRBJ1-2): DSGVTQTPKHLITATGQRVTLRCSPRSGDLSVYWYQQSLDQGLQFLIQYYNGEERAKGNILERFSAQQFPDLHSELNLSSLELGDSALYFCASSVVSSSGDGYTFGSGTRLTVV.

The rearrangement links TRBV28 to TRBJ2-3; D gene ambiguous. From germline, CDR1 is MDHEN and CDR2 SYDVKM. V lost 11 bases to trimming and J lost 4 bases, with 22 bases between them. This CDR3 spans 15 amino acids. The CDR3 here is CASGSPSLGADTQYF. CDR3 nucleotide sequence: TGTGCCTCCGGATCCCCCTCACTGGGTGCAGATACGCAGTATTTT.

This clone was seen more than once but under ten times. The rearrangement joins TRBV4-1 to TRBJ1-1, with D perhaps matching TRBD1 (5 bases). The germline CDR1 and CDR2 sequences are MGHRA and YSYEKL. This CDR3 spans 15 amino acids. Trimming took 0 bases from V and 1 from J, leaving 9 bases between them. Here the CDR3 reads CASSQDPRANTEAFF. CDR3 nucleotides: TGCGCCAGCAGCCAAGATCCCAGGGCGAACACTGAAGCTTTCTTT.

The J gene is TRBJ1-4, the V gene TRBV24-1; 10 bases fit TRBD1. This CDR3 is built from 13 residues. The junction had 3 bases not matched to a gene; V was cut back by 7 bases and J by 8 bases. Germline CDR1 is KGHDR and CDR2 is SFDVKD. The chain's CDR3 is CATSRDRGEKLFF. CDR3 nucleotides: TGTGCCACCAGCCGGGACAGGGGCGAAAAACTGTTTTTT.

The CDR3 is CASSVGASPDTGELFF. The CDR3 DNA reads TGTGCCAGCAGCGTAGGCGCTAGCCCAGACACCGGGGAGCTGTTTTTT. The genes are TRBV9 and TRBJ2-2; maybe TRBD2 (5 bases). The CDR3 loop spans 16 amino acids. Trimming left V 0 bases short and J 3 bases short, with 12 bases between. Germline V gives CDR1 SGDLS, CDR2 YYNGEE.

The chain carries TRBV6-2 or TRBV6-3 and TRBJ2-5; D unresolved. Germline V gene lookup returns CDR1 MNHEY and CDR2 SVGEGT. CDR3 length: 13 residues. The V and J ends lost 1 base and 2 bases respectively, with 5 bases between them. The CDR3 protein is CASSYWVQETQYF. The CDR3 DNA is TGTGCCAGCAGTTACTGGGTGCAAGAGACCCAGTACTTC.

The chain has TRBV9 and TRBJ1-4; 9 nucleotides match TRBD1. This CDR3 region has 16 residues. Germline V lookup: CDR1 SGDLS, CDR2 YYNGEE. V lost 4 bases and J lost 4; bases outside the gene matches: 8. CDR3 sequence: CASSPPRTGVNEKLFF. The DNA of the CDR3 is TGTGCCAGCAGCCCCCCTAGGACAGGGGTTAATGAAAAACTGTTTTTT.

V usage is TRBV2 and J usage is TRBJ1-4; 11 bases agree with TRBD1. Germline V lookup: CDR1 SNHLY, CDR2 FYNNEI. The J segment lost 5 bases and the V segment lost 6 bases, leaving 2 bases of the junction unmatched. CDR3 size: 14 residues. The CDR3 region is CASRDRGPNEKLFF. The CDR3 coding sequence is TGTGCCAGCAGGGACAGGGGGCCGAATGAAAAACTGTTTTTT. The full variable domain, with the rest looked up from reference TRBV2 and TRBJ1-4, is EPEVTQTPSHQVTQMGQEVILRCVPISNHLYFYWYRQILGQKVEFLVSFYNNEISEKSEIFDDQFSVERPDGSNFTLKIRSTKLEDSAMYFCASRDRGPNEKLFFGSGTQLSVL.

This sequence joins TRBV5-5 and TRBJ1-5; 10 positions agree with TRBD1. This CDR3 spans 17 amino acids. V trimming: 3 bases; J trimming: 7 bases; junction bases outside the gene matches: 13. The germline gives CDR1 SGHKS, CDR2 YYEKEE (reference sequence). Here the CDR3 reads CASSWGRDRGTSQPQHF. The CDR3, as DNA: TGTGCCAGCAGCTGGGGGAGGGACAGGGGAACAAGCCAGCCCCAGCATTTT.

The table lists this clone with a few counts. The chain carries TRBV6-5 and TRBJ1-4, with D maybe TRBD1 (5 bases). The V end lost 0 bases, the J end lost 12 bases, and 17 bases lay between the germline ends. The CDR3 covers 15 residues. CDR1 and CDR2 (germline): MNHEY, SVGAGI. The CDR3 DNA sequence: TGTGCCAGCAGTTACTCGTCGTTCGGCAGGGAAGAACTGTTTTTT. Amino acid sequence: CASSYSSFGREELFF.

A remark on this clone: The sample contains more than one DNA sequence encoding this CDR3. The genes are TRBV9 and TRBJ2-1; 9 bases align to TRBD2. The germline CDR1 and CDR2 sequences are SGDLS and YYNGEE. V shed 0 bases and J 1 base; nucleotides not matched to a gene: 2. CDR3 length: 16 amino acids. CDR3 DNA: TGTGCCAGCAGCGTAGGCCTAGCGGGGTCCTACAATGAGCAGTTCTTC. Translating it yields CASSVGLAGSYNEQFF. Full variable domain (rest looked up from reference TRBV9 and TRBJ2-1): DSGVTQTPKHLITATGQRVTLRCSPRSGDLSVYWYQQSLDQGLQFLIQYYNGEERAKGNILERFSAQQFPDLHSELNLSSLELGDSALYFCASSVGLAGSYNEQFFGPGTRLTVL.

The chain joins TRBV5-1 to TRBJ2-3; a possible D gene is TRBD2 (7 bases). CDR1 and CDR2 (germline): SGHRS, YFSETQ. The CDR3 loop spans 14 amino acids. V was cut by 4 bases and J by 7 bases, with 16 bases left in between. In DNA, the CDR3 is TGCGCCAGCAGCCCCCGGGGGGCCGGGAATACGCAGTATTTT. As protein: CASSPRGAGNTQYF.